This is a list of T cell receptor beta chains from one sample in a study of Graves' ophthalmopathy and Graves' hyperthyroidism. TCRdb itself ran the multiplex PCR reads through MiXCR, one entry per CDR3 protein. The table has 400,000 or so distinct CDR3 sequences, about a sixth seen once. Sample: peripheral blood. Receptor source: an adult woman with stable Graves' hyperthyroidism. The CDR3 runs from the conserved cysteine through the conserved F or W.

cdr3_aa,v_call
CSAKLAAPNTGELFF,TRBV20-1
CASSLLVSYEQYF,TRBV27
CASSRERAYEQYF,TRBV6-2/TRBV6-3
CASSFRGIQETQYF,TRBV5-1
CASSLGARQYF,TRBV28
CASTRQGANEAFF,TRBV6-2/TRBV6-3
CASTERIADKRKRTQYF,TRBV2
CASSVVRDTPYEQYF,TRBV6-1
CASSYGQGIYGYTF,TRBV6-5
CASSQGPSYEQYF,TRBV4-1
CSARDTDSPLHF,TRBV20-1
CASLPPGLGIYEQYF,TRBV28
CSATDSQETQYF,TRBV20-1
CASSFLRDSPLHF,TRBV12-3/TRBV12-4
CASSLIRLETQYF,TRBV7-3
CSVAFGAWEQYF,TRBV29-1
CASTPLEGGNYGYTF,TRBV27
CASSYRFRGRNQPQHF,TRBV6-5
CASSPQGLAGGHETQYF,TRBV11-2
CASSPSGARIETQYF,TRBV7-2
CSVGTMNTGELFF,TRBV29-1
CASSLLGFRLNTEAFF,TRBV12-3/TRBV12-4
CASSPDRVVDEQYF,TRBV2
CASRSSGVQSPGELFF,TRBV6-2/TRBV6-3
CASSLAREYSGYTF,TRBV12-3/TRBV12-4
CASSFASGPRTQETQYF,TRBV7-8
CASSMGASSYEQYF,TRBV25-1
CASTRGGRTYEQYF,TRBV28
CASSYRLGNYEQYF,TRBV6-2/TRBV6-3
CSVDRGGSQYF,TRBV29-1
CASSYPPGREDSYEQYF,TRBV6-5
CAVGMDRVYEQYF,TRBV6-2/TRBV6-3
CASLTRTDLHGYTF,TRBV28
CASTPVQGAYEQYF,TRBV28
CASSIPFTDFYGYTF,TRBV19
CASSSWGGGQETQYF,TRBV9
CASTKGGRVKTQYF,TRBV7-8
CSAIGSSLGSTIYF,TRBV20-1
CSVDGGEEATQYF,TRBV29-1
CASSLLGEPQHF,TRBV27
CSARDGREAAEAFF,TRBV20-1
CSAQTTREVGEQYF,TRBV20-1
CASRGGLDYEQYF,TRBV6-1
CASRRGLGNTGELFF,TRBV2
CASSHGASGRYYEQYF,TRBV4-3
CASSSQGRTQETQYF,TRBV6-5
CASSYPGGPIAKNIQYF,TRBV4-1
CAIWDRGLSRNTEAFF,TRBV10-3
CASSFGQGASYEQYF,TRBV28
CSARRDRSSGKKGGAYEQYF,TRBV20-1
CASSQELSATIHSPLHF,TRBV3-1
CASSLKRITNYGYTF,TRBV12-3/TRBV12-4
CSARENGPGQGDDYTF,TRBV20-1